This T cell receptor beta chain was found in a study of T cells after yellow fever vaccination. Study findings and constraints: A weaker secondary response peaked on day 5, the primary on day 15. Overall, a small share of clonotypes was seen in both CD4 and CD8 compartments. Most clones from primary vaccination resurfaced after the booster (under 97% CD4, around 91% CD8).

Making TCR cDNA involved 5'RACE template switching, which added UMIs and a universal primer site. TCRdb itself ran the 5' RACE reads through MiXCR, one entry per CDR3 protein. In the table there are some 150,000 distinct CDR3 sequences, 9.5% to 11% of which are singletons. CDR1 and CDR2 (germline): MGHRA, YSYEKL. Trimming shortened V by 4 bases and J by 5 bases, and 12 bases separated the two germline ends. The CDR3 sequence is 13 residues long. This clonotype was observed at least ten times. Its specificity is unknown. The material sequenced was CD8+ T cells sorted from PBMCs, taken 15 days after the yellow fever booster vaccination. This clonotype originated in a man younger than 35 who received the YFV17D yellow fever vaccine. This chain joins TRBV4-1 and TRBJ2-7; maybe TRBD1 (5 bases). The CDR3 here is CASSPSQGNEQYF. The CDR3 bases are TGCGCCAGCAGCCCGAGCCAGGGTAACGAGCAGTACTTC.